The T cell receptor beta chain under discussion was sequenced for a study of cytotoxic CD8 clonotypes in ibrutinib-treated CLL. Comments on this clone: The antigen is undetermined.

The CDR3 runs to 14 residues. V was clipped by 2 bases and J by 3 bases, with 8 bases between them. Germline V gene lookup returns CDR1 SGHAT and CDR2 FQNNGV. Clones were read by immunoSEQ multiplex PCR, and TCRdb kept only the in-frame ones, dropping some. The sample has 200,000 to 250,000 clones; about three quarters are singletons. General study findings and limits: Contraction or stability on treatment was seen for public clonotypes, which were uncommon.

This receptor was identified in a human donor with chronic lymphocytic leukemia. The sequencing here drew on PBMCs, taken after 12 months of ibrutinib treatment. This chain uses TRBV11-2 with TRBJ1-3; D is undetermined. CDR3 in DNA: TGTGCCAGCAGCTTACAGGCCTATGGAAACACCATATATTTT. Its protein product is CASSLQAYGNTIYF.